The 8 T cell receptor beta chains below come from one sample, sequenced in a study of prognosis after radiotherapy for stage I lung cancer (dated by TCRdb to the early 2020s). The run used an Illumina HiSeq 3000. Two rounds of multiplex PCR were used to amplify the TCR beta CDR3 region from genomic DNA. In the first round of PCR, primers specific to each TRBV and TRBJ gene were used, and the primer sequences are filed in Chinese patent CN105087789A. TCRdb handled the public reads itself, with Q25 trimming in fastp and clone calling in MiXCR, and kept productive beta chains. Every distinct CDR3 protein forms one entry, paired with its most common genes and DNA. In all, the sample holds around 25,000 distinct CDR3 sequences, and 35% to 40% of those were seen once. The ten largest clonotypes hold 60% to 80% of the sample. The sample here was PBMCs, taken before or after stereotactic body radiation therapy (not recorded which). These receptors were obtained from a donor aged 50 or older with non-small cell lung cancer.

The rearrangement uses TRBV11-3 and TRBJ2-2; D is possibly TRBD1 or TRBD2 (5 bases each). CDR3 size: 16 residues. Trimming removed 5 bases at V and 0 bases at J, with 13 bases between. CDR1 is SGHNT and CDR2 is YENEEA in the germline V gene. CDR3 in amino acids: CASSKNPGPNTGELFF. In nucleotides, the CDR3 is TGTGCCAGCAGCAAAAACCCGGGGCCGAACACCGGGGAGCTGTTTTTT.

This clonotype was detected many times. The chain employs TRBV29-1 and TRBJ2-1, with 7 bases identical to TRBD2. V dropped 4 bases and J dropped 6; count of bases not matched to a gene: 6. Germline-derived CDR1 and CDR2 are SQVTM and ANQGSEA. The CDR3 sequence is 13 residues long. The CDR3 nucleotides read TGCAGCGTTGGCGGGGGAGGAGGCAATGAGCAGTTCTTC. It is translated as CSVGGGGGNEQFF.

This clonotype was seen many times. J is TRBJ1-3 and V is TRBV7-2, with D possibly matching TRBD1 (5 bases). V lost 5 bases, J lost 0 bases, and 11 bases lay in between. There are 15 residues in the CDR3. Germline values: CDR1 SGHTA, CDR2 FQGNSA. CDR3 nucleotide sequence: TGTGCCAGCAGCCGGGACGCCAACTCTGGAAACACCATATATTTT. Protein sequence: CASSRDANSGNTIYF. The full variable domain, its missing parts supplied by reference TRBV7-2 and TRBJ1-3, is GAGVSQSPSNKVTEKGKDVELRCDPISGHTALYWYRQSLGQGLEFLIYFQGNSAPDKSGLPSDRFSAERTGGSVSTLTIQRTQQEDSAVYLCASSRDANSGNTIYFGEGSWLTVV.

A word on this clonotype: This likely came from a read error, as a far larger clone is one base away. This chain uses TRBV6-5 with TRBJ2-7; unclear D gene. From germline, CDR1 is MNHEY and CDR2 SVGAGI. V was shortened by 8 bases and J by 4 bases, with 6 bases between the two germline ends. The CDR3 has 10 residues. Here the CDR3 reads CASVGYEQYF. For the CDR3, the DNA is TGTGCCAGCGTGGGGTACGAGCAGTACTTC.

This clonotype was observed a single time. A much larger clone lies a single base off, so this may be a read error. The V and J genes are TRBV20-1 and TRBJ1-1; D is perhaps TRBD1 (6 bases). Germline loops: CDR1 DFQATT, CDR2 SNEGSKA (reference sequence). This CDR3 is built from 13 residues. In DNA, the CDR3 is TGCAGTGCTAGACAGGGGACGGTCACTGAAGCTTTATTT. It is translated as CSARQGTVTEALF.

In the case of this clonotype: A much larger clone lies a single base off, so this may be a read error. The V and J genes are TRBV2 and TRBJ2-1; 12 bases are shared with TRBD2. Germline V CDR1 and CDR2: SNHLY, FYNNEI. Trimming cost V 4 bases and J 10 bases; bases outside gene matches: 11. The CDR3 totals 16 residues. The CDR3 loop is CASSGDGTSGCGEQFF. CDR3 nucleotide sequence: TGTGCCAGCAGTGGGGATGGGACTAGCGGGTGTGGAGAGCAGTTCTTC.

There are many counts of this clonotype. The chain couples TRBV27 to TRBJ2-5; D might be TRBD2 (6 bases). V was trimmed by 8 bases and J by 0 bases, leaving 7 bases between them. Per germline, CDR1 MNHEY and CDR2 SMNVEV (reference sequence). This CDR3 comprises 12 residues. CDR3: CASWTNQETQYF. The CDR3 region has the DNA TGTGCCAGCTGGACTAACCAAGAGACCCAGTACTTC.

The V and J genes are TRBV30 and TRBJ2-3; 7 bases fit TRBD1. CDR3 length: 15 amino acids. Germline-derived CDR1 and CDR2 are GTSNPN and SVGIG (reference sequence). V gave up 2 bases and J gave up 0 bases; unmatched junction bases: 5. The CDR3 DNA sequence: TGTGCCTGGAGTAGGACAGGAGTTAGCACAGATACGCAGTATTTT. It translates to CAWSRTGVSTDTQYF.